These 27 T cell receptor beta chains were sequenced from one sample in a study of cytomegalovirus exposure and HLA in healthy donors. A multiplex PCR was run with 60 Vbeta primers and 13 Jbeta primers. Clones were sequenced by immunoSEQ multiplex PCR, and TCRdb holds only the in-frame ones, with some missing. The table records 20,000 to 30,000 clones, about four fifths of them present only once. Source material: PBMCs. These receptors were obtained from a male donor in good health and CMV-seronegative.

The chain recombines TRBV7-9 with TRBJ2-7; TRBD1 agrees at 9 bases. CDR3 length: 15 amino acids. Per germline, CDR1 SEHNR and CDR2 FQNEAQ (reference sequence). The trim removed 5 bases at V and 5 bases at J, leaving 10 bases unmatched. The CDR3: CASSPRDREVHEQYF. The CDR3 nucleotides read TGTGCCAGCAGCCCCCGGGACAGGGAAGTTCACGAGCAGTACTTC.

Regarding this clone: The junction and the germline gene differ at one end; a read error may be behind it. The chain couples TRBV7-9 to TRBJ2-5; TRBD2 aligns across 13 bases. The CDR3 covers 16 residues. CDR1 and CDR2 (germline): SEHNR, FQNEAQ (reference sequence). The CDR3 is CSSSLETSGGLETQYF. DNA for the CDR3: TGTTCCAGCAGCTTAGAGACTAGCGGGGGGTTGGAGACCCAGTACTTC.

The CDR3 region is CASSGTGKNTGELFF. The CDR3 DNA is TGCGCCAGCAGCGGGACAGGGAAAAACACCGGGGAGCTGTTTTTT. This chain connects TRBV5-1 to TRBJ2-2; 9 positions agree with TRBD1. The CDR3 is 15 amino acids. V was pared by 4 bases and J by 2 bases, with 3 bases of the junction left unmatched. The germline V gene encodes CDR1 SGHRS and CDR2 YFSETQ.

The chain carries TRBV7-9 and TRBJ2-2; D is unresolved. This CDR3 contains 11 residues. Germline V gives CDR1 SEHNR, CDR2 FQNEAQ (reference sequence). Trimming took off 7 bases at V and 6 bases at J, with 6 bases between the two ends. The CDR3 spells CASILSGELFF. In DNA, the CDR3 is TGTGCCAGCATATTGTCCGGGGAGCTGTTTTTT.

The chain links TRBV29-1 to TRBJ2-7, with 9 bases lining up with TRBD1. This CDR3 comprises 13 residues. Germline V lookup: CDR1 SQVTM, CDR2 ANQGSEA. V gave up 8 bases and J gave up 1 base; unmatched junction bases: 6. This chain's CDR3 is CSFTGGASYEQYF. The CDR3 DNA is TGCAGCTTCACAGGGGGCGCGTCCTACGAGCAGTACTTC.

J is TRBJ1-2 and V is TRBV25-1; TRBD1 might be the D (6 bases). V shed 3 bases and J shed 5 bases, with 13 bases lying between them. Germline-derived CDR1 and CDR2 are MGHDK and SYGVNS. The CDR3 runs to 14 residues. The CDR3 sequence: CASSEYREDYGYTF. CDR3 DNA sequence: TGTGCCAGCAGTGAGTACAGGGAAGATTATGGCTACACCTTC.

J is TRBJ2-7 and V is TRBV11-1; D possibly corresponds to TRBD1 (5 bases). V dropped 4 bases and J dropped 2 bases, with 18 bases sitting between them. This CDR3 comprises 16 residues. Germline values: CDR1 SGHAT, CDR2 FQDESV (reference sequence). This chain's CDR3 is CASSSPQRGGAYEQYF. In nucleotides, the CDR3 is TGTGCCAGCAGCTCACCGCAAAGGGGCGGAGCCTACGAGCAGTACTTC.

The chain's CDR3 is CASKGLDITDTQYF. For the CDR3, the DNA is TGTGCCAGCAAAGGACTAGACATAACAGATACGCAGTATTTT. The J gene is TRBJ2-3, the V gene TRBV9, with 7 bases aligning to TRBD2. In germline, CDR1 is SGDLS, CDR2 YYNGEE. There are 14 residues in the CDR3. The junction had 7 bases not matched to a gene; V was cut back by 6 bases and J by 3 bases.

The chain links TRBV7-2 to TRBJ2-1, with 11 bases aligning to TRBD2. CDR3 size: 16 residues. Looked up from germline, CDR1 is SGHTA and CDR2 is FQGNSA. Trimming cost V 5 bases and J 8 bases; bases outside gene matches: 11. The CDR3 sequence: CASSPFSGGAGDEQFF. For the CDR3, the DNA is TGTGCCAGCAGCCCTTTTAGCGGGGGGGCCGGGGATGAGCAGTTCTTC.

The chain is built from TRBV27 and TRBJ2-1, with 12 bases lining up with TRBD2. With 3 bases clipped from V and 4 bases from J, the junction kept 1 base outside the gene matches. The germline gives CDR1 MNHEY, CDR2 SMNVEV (reference sequence). The length of the CDR3 is 15 residues. The CDR3 reads CASSFLAGGYNEQFF. As DNA, the CDR3 is TGTGCCAGCAGTTTTCTAGCGGGGGGGTACAATGAGCAGTTCTTC.

V is TRBV19 and J is TRBJ2-1; the D is unclear. Germline CDR1 is LNHDA and CDR2 is SQIVND (reference sequence). The CDR3 consists of 14 residues. Trimming removed 5 bases from V and 3 bases from J, with 11 bases in between. The DNA of the CDR3 is TGTGCCAGTAGTGCGGTGACTCACTACAATGAGCAGTTCTTC. Translated: CASSAVTHYNEQFF. Variable domain in full (rest from reference TRBV19 and TRBJ2-1): DGGITQSPKYLFRKEGQNVTLSCEQNLNHDAMYWYRQDPGQGLRLIYYSQIVNDFQKGDIAEGYSVSREKKESFPLTVTSAQKNPTAFYLCASSAVTHYNEQFFGPGTRLTVL.

The chain is built from TRBV28 and TRBJ2-7, with D perhaps TRBD1 (6 bases). V lost 5 bases and J 3 bases, leaving 17 bases between the germline ends. The CDR3 consists of 15 residues. CDR1 is MDHEN, CDR2 SYDVKM, per germline. The CDR3 protein is CASSPGQFDFYEQYF. The CDR3 DNA reads TGTGCCAGCAGTCCCGGACAGTTCGATTTCTACGAGCAGTACTTC. The full variable domain, its missing parts supplied by reference TRBV28 and TRBJ2-7, is DVKVTQSSRYLVKRTGEKVFLECVQDMDHENMFWYRQDPGLGLRLIYFSYDVKMKEKGDIPEGYSVSREKKERFSLILESASTNQTSMYLCASSPGQFDFYEQYFGPGTRLTVT.

The chain has TRBV29-1 and TRBJ2-2; D possibly corresponds to TRBD1 (6 bases). Germline V gives CDR1 SQVTM, CDR2 ANQGSEA. V was shortened by 4 bases and J by 4 bases, with 16 bases between the two germline ends. The CDR3 is made up of 15 amino acids. The chain's CDR3 is CSVVLGQSLTGELFF. The CDR3 DNA sequence: TGCAGCGTTGTGTTAGGACAGTCACTCACCGGGGAGCTGTTTTTT.

The J gene is TRBJ2-7, the V gene TRBV11-1; no firm D call. The CDR3 has 12 residues. Germline V gene sequence: CDR1 SGHAT, CDR2 FQDESV (reference sequence). Trimming cost V 5 bases and J 0 bases, with 5 bases left between them. As DNA, the CDR3 is TGTGCCAGCAGCGCCAGCTCCTACGAGCAGTACTTC. This translates into CASSASSYEQYF.

The chain uses TRBV15 and TRBJ2-5, with TRBD1 matching 7 bases. Judging by the DNA end, TRBJ2-7 fits better; the J call may be wrong. The CDR3 runs to 13 residues. Germline CDR1 reads LNHNV; CDR2 reads YYDKDF (reference sequence). For the CDR3, the DNA is TGTGCCACCAGCAAGGTAGGGGGCAACGAGCAGTACTTC. Its protein product is CATSKVGGNEQYF.

The gene calls are TRBV10-3 and TRBJ2-1; D perhaps matches TRBD1 (7 bases). V lost 0 bases, J lost 5 bases, and 14 bases lay in between. The CDR3 extends over 16 amino acids. The germline CDR1 and CDR2 sequences are ENHRY and SYGVKD. The CDR3 spells CAISESEGAVDNEQFF. The DNA of the CDR3 is TGTGCCATCAGTGAGTCGGAGGGGGCGGTCGACAATGAGCAGTTCTTC.

The chain employs TRBV29-1 and TRBJ1-2, with TRBD1 matching over 7 bases. The CDR3 has 13 residues. The germline V gene has CDR1 SQVTM and CDR2 ANQGSEA. The trim removed 2 bases at V and 8 bases at J, leaving 8 bases unmatched. CDR3 in amino acids: CSVERQGVGGYTF. CDR3 bases: TGCAGCGTTGAACGTCAGGGGGTCGGAGGCTACACCTTC.

CDR3 sequence reads: CASSWDRGFRTEAFF. The CDR3 DNA follows: TGTGCCAGCAGCTGGGACAGGGGATTCAGAACTGAAGCTTTCTTT. The V call is TRBV5-8, the J call TRBJ1-1, with TRBD1 matching over 10 bases. The germline CDR1 and CDR2 sequences are SGHTS and YDEGEE. J lost 5 bases, V lost 3 bases, and 7 bases had no gene match. The CDR3 is 15 amino acids.

The gene calls are TRBV5-1 and TRBJ2-7; 7 bases align to TRBD1. Germline V gene lookup returns CDR1 SGHRS and CDR2 YFSETQ. This CDR3 comprises 14 residues. The ends lost 3 bases at V and 2 bases at J; junction bases unmatched: 5. CDR3: CASSSGTEAYEQYF. In DNA, the CDR3 is TGCGCCAGCAGCTCCGGGACAGAAGCCTACGAGCAGTACTTC.

This rearrangement joins TRBV19 to TRBJ2-2; no clear D. V was pared by 1 base and J by 4 bases, with 7 bases between. The CDR3 runs to 14 residues. Germline CDR1 is LNHDA and CDR2 is SQIVND (reference sequence). The CDR3 DNA is TGTGCCAGTAGTATAGTGGCCCGCACCGGGGAGCTGTTTTTT. This codes for CASSIVARTGELFF.

This clone appeared a single time. V usage is TRBV7-9 and J usage is TRBJ1-5, with a possible D match to TRBD1 (5 bases). The CDR3 loop spans 16 amino acids. Germline loops: CDR1 SEHNR, CDR2 FQNEAQ (reference sequence). V shed 0 bases and J shed 0 bases, with 9 bases lying between them. CDR3 sequence (DNA): TGTGCCAGCAGCTTAGCAGCGGGGGATAGCAATCAGCCCCAGCATTTT. Translation gives CASSLAAGDSNQPQHF.

V usage is TRBV5-1 and J usage is TRBJ1-4; D remains ambiguous. From germline, CDR1 is SGHRS and CDR2 YFSETQ. The CDR3 length is 14 residues. The V end was cut by 0 bases, the J end by 3 bases, with 6 bases between. The CDR3 loop reads CASSLGGSNEKLFF. The CDR3 nucleotides read TGCGCCAGCAGCTTGGGAGGGTCTAATGAAAAACTGTTTTTT.

V and J are TRBV11-1 and TRBJ2-7; TRBD2 agrees at 8 bases. Unmatched junction bases numbered 6, after V lost 2 bases and J lost 3 bases. The CDR3 covers 15 residues. Germline V gene lookup returns CDR1 SGHAT and CDR2 FQDESV (reference sequence). The CDR3 reads CASSLSSGRDYEQYF. The CDR3 DNA reads as TGTGCCAGCAGCTTATCTAGCGGGCGTGACTACGAGCAGTACTTC. Full variable domain (remainder filled in from reference TRBV11-1 and TRBJ2-7): EAEVAQSPRYKITEKSQAVAFWCDPISGHATLYWYRQILGQGPELLVQFQDESVVDDSQLPKDRFSAERLKGVDSTLKIQPAELGDSAMYLCASSLSSGRDYEQYFGPGTRLTVT.

This clone was detected a few times. The gene calls are TRBV6-1 and TRBJ2-7; TRBD2 matches at 14 bases. Germline loops: CDR1 MNHNS, CDR2 SASEGT. The CDR3 is made up of 15 amino acids. J gave up 5 bases and V 6 bases, and 6 bases lay outside the gene matches. This CDR3 is CASSRLAGGWHEQYF. As DNA, the CDR3 is TGTGCCAGCAGCCGACTAGCGGGGGGGTGGCACGAGCAGTACTTC.

The V gene is TRBV5-4, the J gene TRBJ2-1; 10 nucleotides line up with TRBD2. Looked up from germline, CDR1 is SGHNT and CDR2 is YYREEE (reference sequence). With V trimmed by 4 bases and J by 9 bases, 13 bases remained unmatched. There are 16 residues in the CDR3. The CDR3: CASSGGSGGSLLEQFF. CDR3 coding DNA: TGTGCCAGCAGCGGAGGTAGCGGGGGGAGTTTACTTGAGCAGTTCTTC.

The rearrangement links TRBV10-3 to TRBJ2-5; maybe TRBD2 (6 bases). The CDR3 is made up of 16 amino acids. The V gene lost 3 bases and the J gene lost 2 bases, with 16 bases spanning the gap. Germline assignment: CDR1 ENHRY and CDR2 SYGVKD. CDR3 nucleotide sequence: TGTGCCATCAGTGAAGGTCGGGGAGGAGATCAAGAGACCCAGTACTTC. This translates into CAISEGRGGDQETQYF.

The CDR3 DNA sequence: TGTGCCAGCACCTCTCAGGGGGACTATGGCTACACCTTC. This gives the protein CASTSQGDYGYTF. The chain is built from TRBV28 and TRBJ1-2; 7 bases match TRBD1. Germline loops: CDR1 MDHEN, CDR2 SYDVKM. This CDR3 spans 13 amino acids. J gave up 3 bases and V 7 bases, and 5 bases lay outside the gene matches.